This T cell receptor beta chain derives from a study of tumor and adjacent non-tumor tissue in lung cancer. Study-level background: Aged 31 to 76 years, patients included 10 men and 5 women with stage I to III disease.

The library came from three nested PCR rounds adapted from ARM-PCR protocols. TCRdb re-called the multiplex PCR reads with MiXCR, one entry per CDR3 protein. The table records 75,000 to 100,000 distinct CDR3 sequences, less than 75% of them present only once. The sample holds many counts of this clonotype. Its matching antigen is unknown. General study points: Tumor tissue had significantly higher TCR diversity than normal lung.

Germline CDR1 reads MNHNS; CDR2 reads SASEGT. Trimming shortened V by 2 bases and J by 1 base, and 8 bases separated the two germline ends. The CDR3 has 14 amino acids. This sample's RNA came from whole unsorted tissue. Sequencing was done on a sample of lung tumor tissue. This TCR was sampled from a man aged 60 to 75 with non-small cell lung cancer. The rearrangement links TRBV6-1 to TRBJ1-1, with D unresolved. CDR3: CASSEFFRNTEAFF. The CDR3 region has the DNA TGTGCCAGCAGTGAATTTTTTAGGAACACTGAAGCTTTCTTT.